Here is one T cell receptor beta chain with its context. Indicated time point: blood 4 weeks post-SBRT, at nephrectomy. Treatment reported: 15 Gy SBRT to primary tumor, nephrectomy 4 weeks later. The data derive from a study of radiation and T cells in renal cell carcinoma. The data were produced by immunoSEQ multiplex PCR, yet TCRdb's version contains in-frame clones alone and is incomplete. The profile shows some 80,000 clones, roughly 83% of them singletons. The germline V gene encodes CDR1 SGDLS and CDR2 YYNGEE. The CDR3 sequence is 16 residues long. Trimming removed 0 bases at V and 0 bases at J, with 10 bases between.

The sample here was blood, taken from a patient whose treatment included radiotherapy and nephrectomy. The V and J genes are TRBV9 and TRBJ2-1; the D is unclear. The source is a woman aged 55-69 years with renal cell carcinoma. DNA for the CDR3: TGTGCCAGCAGCGTAGGTGTCAGCTTCTCCTACAATGAGCAGTTCTTC. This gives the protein CASSVGVSFSYNEQFF.